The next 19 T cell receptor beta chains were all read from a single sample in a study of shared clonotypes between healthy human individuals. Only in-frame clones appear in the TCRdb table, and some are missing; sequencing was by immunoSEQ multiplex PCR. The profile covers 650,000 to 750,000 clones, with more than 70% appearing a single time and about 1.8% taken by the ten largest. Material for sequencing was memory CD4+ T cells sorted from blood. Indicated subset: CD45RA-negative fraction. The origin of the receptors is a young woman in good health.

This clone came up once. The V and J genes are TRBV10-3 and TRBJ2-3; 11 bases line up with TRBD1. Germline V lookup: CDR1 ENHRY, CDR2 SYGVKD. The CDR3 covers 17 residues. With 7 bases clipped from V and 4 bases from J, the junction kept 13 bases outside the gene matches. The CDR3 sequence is CAINGPSGTGGADTQYF. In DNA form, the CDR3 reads TGTGCCATCAATGGACCCTCCGGGACAGGGGGAGCAGATACGCAGTATTTT.

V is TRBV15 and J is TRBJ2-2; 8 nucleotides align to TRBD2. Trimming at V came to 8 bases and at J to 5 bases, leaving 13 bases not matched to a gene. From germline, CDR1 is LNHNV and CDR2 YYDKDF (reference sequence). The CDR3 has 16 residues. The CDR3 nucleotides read TGTGCCACCGGGGGCGGGAGGACCTCGGGAACCGGGGAGCTGTTTTTT. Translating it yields CATGGGRTSGTGELFF.

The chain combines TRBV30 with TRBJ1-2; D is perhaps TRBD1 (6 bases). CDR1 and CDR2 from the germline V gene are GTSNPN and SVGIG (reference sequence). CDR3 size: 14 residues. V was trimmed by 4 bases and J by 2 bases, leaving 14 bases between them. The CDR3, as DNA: TGTGCCTGGACCCAATTGGACAGCAACTATGGCTACACCTTC. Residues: CAWTQLDSNYGYTF. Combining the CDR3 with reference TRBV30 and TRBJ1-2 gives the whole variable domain SQTIHQWPATLVQPVGSPLSLECTVEGTSNPNLYWYRQAAGRGLQLLFYSVGIGQISSEVPQNLSASRPQDRQFILSSKKLLLSDSGFYLCAWTQLDSNYGYTFGSGTRLTVV.

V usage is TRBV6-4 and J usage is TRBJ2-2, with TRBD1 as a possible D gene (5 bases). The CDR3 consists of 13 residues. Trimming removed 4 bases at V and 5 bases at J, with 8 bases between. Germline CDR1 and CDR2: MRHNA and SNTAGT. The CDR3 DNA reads TGTGCCAGCAGTGCTTACAGGACCGGGGAGCTGTTTTTT. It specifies CASSAYRTGELFF.

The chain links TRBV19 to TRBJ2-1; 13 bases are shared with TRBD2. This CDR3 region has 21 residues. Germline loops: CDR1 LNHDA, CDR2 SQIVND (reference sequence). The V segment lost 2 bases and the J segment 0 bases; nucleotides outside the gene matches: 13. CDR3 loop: CASSILAPTGTSGTSYNEQFF. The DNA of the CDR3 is TGTGCCAGTAGTATACTAGCCCCGACTGGGACTAGCGGGACCTCCTACAATGAGCAGTTCTTC.

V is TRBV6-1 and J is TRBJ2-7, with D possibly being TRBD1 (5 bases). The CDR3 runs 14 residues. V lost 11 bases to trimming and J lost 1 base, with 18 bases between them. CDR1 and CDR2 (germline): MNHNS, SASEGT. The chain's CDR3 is CAASPLTASYEQYF. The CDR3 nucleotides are TGTGCCGCGAGCCCCTTGACAGCATCCTACGAGCAGTACTTC.

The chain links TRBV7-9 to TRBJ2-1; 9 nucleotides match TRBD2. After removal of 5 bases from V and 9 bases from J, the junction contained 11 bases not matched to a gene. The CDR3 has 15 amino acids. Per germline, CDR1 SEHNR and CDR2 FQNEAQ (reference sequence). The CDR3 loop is CASSGRGGRGGEQFF. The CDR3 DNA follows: TGTGCCAGCAGCGGCCGCGGCGGGCGGGGGGGTGAGCAGTTCTTC.

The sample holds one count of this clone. The CDR3 is CATKIADTQYF. CDR3 sequence (DNA): TGCGCCACCAAAATCGCAGATACGCAGTATTTT. The V gene is TRBV10-1, the J gene TRBJ2-3; D gene uncertain. CDR1 is WNHNN, CDR2 SYGVQD, per germline (reference sequence). The V end was cut by 10 bases, the J end by 4 bases, with 9 bases between. The CDR3 runs to 11 residues.

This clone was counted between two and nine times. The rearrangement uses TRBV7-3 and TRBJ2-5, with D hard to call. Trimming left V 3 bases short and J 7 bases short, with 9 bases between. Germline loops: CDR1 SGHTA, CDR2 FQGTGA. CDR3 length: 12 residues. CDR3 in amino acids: CASSFGIGTQYF. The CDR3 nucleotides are TGTGCCAGCAGCTTCGGAATAGGGACCCAGTACTTC. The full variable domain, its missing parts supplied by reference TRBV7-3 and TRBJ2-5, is GAGVSQTPSNKVTEKGKYVELRCDPISGHTALYWYRQSLGQGPEFLIYFQGTGAADDSGLPNDRFFAVRPEGSVSTLKIQRTERGDSAVYLCASSFGIGTQYFGPGTRLLVL.

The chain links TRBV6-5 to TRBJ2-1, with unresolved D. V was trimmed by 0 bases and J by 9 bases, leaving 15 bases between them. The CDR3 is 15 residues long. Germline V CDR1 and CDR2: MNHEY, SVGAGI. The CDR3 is CASSYSIGPTSEQFF. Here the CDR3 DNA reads TGTGCCAGCAGTTACTCGATAGGGCCCACGAGTGAGCAGTTCTTC.

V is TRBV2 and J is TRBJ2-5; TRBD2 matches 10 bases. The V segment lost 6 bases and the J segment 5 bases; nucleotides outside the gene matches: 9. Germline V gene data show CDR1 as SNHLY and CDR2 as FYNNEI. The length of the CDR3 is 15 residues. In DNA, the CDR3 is TGTGCCAGCAGGTCCCCCTTAGCGGGAGGTGAGACCCAGTACTTC. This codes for CASRSPLAGGETQYF.

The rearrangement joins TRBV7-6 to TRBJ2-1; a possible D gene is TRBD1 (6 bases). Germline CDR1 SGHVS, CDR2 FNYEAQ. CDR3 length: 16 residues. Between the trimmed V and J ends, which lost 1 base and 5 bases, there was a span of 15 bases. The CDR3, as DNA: TGTGCCAGCAGCTTAGTCGCAGGGGTCCTGAACAATGAGCAGTTCTTC. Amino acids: CASSLVAGVLNNEQFF.

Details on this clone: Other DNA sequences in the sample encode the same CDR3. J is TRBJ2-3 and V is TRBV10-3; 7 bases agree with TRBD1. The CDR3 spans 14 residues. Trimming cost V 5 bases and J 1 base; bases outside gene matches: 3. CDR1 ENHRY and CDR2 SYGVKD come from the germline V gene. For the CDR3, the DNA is TGTGCCATCAGTCCCGGACAGGGCACAGATACGCAGTATTTT. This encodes CAISPGQGTDTQYF.

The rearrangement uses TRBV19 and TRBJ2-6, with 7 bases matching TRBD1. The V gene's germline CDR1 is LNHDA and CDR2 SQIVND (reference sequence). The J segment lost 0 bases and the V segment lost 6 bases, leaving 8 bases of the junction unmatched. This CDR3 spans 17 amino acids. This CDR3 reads CASSGDRLPSGANVLTF. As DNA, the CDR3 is TGTGCCAGTAGCGGGGACAGACTCCCCTCTGGGGCCAACGTCCTGACTTTC.

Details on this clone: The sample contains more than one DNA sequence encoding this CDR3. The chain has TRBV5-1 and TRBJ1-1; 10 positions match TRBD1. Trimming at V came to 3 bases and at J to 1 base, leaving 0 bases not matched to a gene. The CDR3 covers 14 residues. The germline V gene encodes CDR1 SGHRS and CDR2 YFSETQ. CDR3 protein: CASSWDRGNTEAFF. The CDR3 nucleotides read TGCGCCAGCAGCTGGGACAGGGGGAACACTGAAGCTTTCTTT. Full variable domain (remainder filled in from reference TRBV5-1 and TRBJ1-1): KAGVTQTPRYLIKTRGQQVTLSCSPISGHRSVSWYQQTPGQGLQFLFEYFSETQRNKGNFPGRFSGRQFSNSRSEMNVSTLELGDSALYLCASSWDRGNTEAFFGQGTRLTVV.

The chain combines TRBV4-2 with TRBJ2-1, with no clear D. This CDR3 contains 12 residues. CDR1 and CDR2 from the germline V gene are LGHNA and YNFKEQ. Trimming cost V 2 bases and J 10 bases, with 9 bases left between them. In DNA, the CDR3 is TGTGCCAGCAGCCAAACAGACGGAGAGCAGTTCTTC. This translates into CASSQTDGEQFF.

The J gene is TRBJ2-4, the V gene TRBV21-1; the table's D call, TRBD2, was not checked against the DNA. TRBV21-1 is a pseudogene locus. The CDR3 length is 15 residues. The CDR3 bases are TGTGCCAGCAGTGGAGCGGGAGAGATTTGGAACATTCAGTACTTC. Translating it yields CASSGAGEIWNIQYF.

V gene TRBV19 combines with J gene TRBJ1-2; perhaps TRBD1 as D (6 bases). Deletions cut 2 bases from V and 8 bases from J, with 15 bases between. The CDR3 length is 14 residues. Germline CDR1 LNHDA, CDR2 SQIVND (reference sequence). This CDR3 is CASSITTGSQGYTF. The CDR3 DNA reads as TGTGCCAGTAGTATAACGACAGGTTCTCAAGGCTACACCTTC.

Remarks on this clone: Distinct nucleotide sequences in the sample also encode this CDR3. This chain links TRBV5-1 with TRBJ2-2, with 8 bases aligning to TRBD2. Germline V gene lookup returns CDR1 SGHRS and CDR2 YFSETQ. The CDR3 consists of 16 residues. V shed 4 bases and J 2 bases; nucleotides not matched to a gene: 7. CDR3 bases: TGCGCCAGCAGCCCACTGACTAGCGCCAACACCGGGGAGCTGTTTTTT. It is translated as CASSPLTSANTGELFF. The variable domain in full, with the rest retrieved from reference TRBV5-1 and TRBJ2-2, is KAGVTQTPRYLIKTRGQQVTLSCSPISGHRSVSWYQQTPGQGLQFLFEYFSETQRNKGNFPGRFSGRQFSNSRSEMNVSTLELGDSALYLCASSPLTSANTGELFFGEGSRLTVL.